The next 3 T cell receptor beta chains were all read from a single sample in a study of long-term antiretroviral therapy in people with HIV. It was version v3.0 of the immunoSEQ assay that was run at survey level. The data were produced by immunoSEQ multiplex PCR, yet TCRdb's version contains in-frame clones alone and is incomplete. There are approximately 31,000 clones in the sample; 65% to 85% occur only once, and 8.2% lies in the top ten. Sequencing was performed on unsorted PBMCs, taken 3.1 years after starting antiretroviral therapy. The receptors originated from a woman in her fifties or sixties with HIV.

The count of this clone is one. The chain links TRBV5-1 to TRBJ2-1, with TRBD2 identical over 7 bases. Germline CDR1 is SGHRS and CDR2 is YFSETQ. V lost 4 bases and J lost 3; bases outside the gene matches: 16. This CDR3 is 18 amino acids long. Written as DNA, the CDR3 is TGCGCCAGCAGCCTGATCCGAGGCGGGGGTCCTTTCTACAATGAGCAGTTCTTC. Its translation is CASSLIRGGGPFYNEQFF.

This sequence joins TRBV18 and TRBJ1-1; TRBD1 aligns across 12 bases. Germline V CDR1 and CDR2: KGHSH, LQKENI. The CDR3 has 14 amino acids. V dropped 3 bases and J dropped 11; count of bases not matched to a gene: 7. The chain's CDR3 is CASSPGTGGRRAFF. The CDR3 DNA follows: TGTGCCAGCTCACCCGGGACAGGGGGCCGAAGGGCTTTCTTT.

This clone was detected only a few times. The chain carries TRBV19 and TRBJ1-2, with TRBD1 as a possible D gene (6 bases). The CDR3 consists of 11 residues. CDR1 is LNHDA and CDR2 is SQIVND in the germline V gene (reference sequence). Trimming stripped 9 bases from V and 7 bases from J, with 12 bases between. CDR3 loop: CASTRGLGYTF. CDR3 in DNA: TGTGCCAGCACCCGGGGGCTTGGCTACACCTTC.